One T cell receptor beta chain is described in this entry. As yet, its antigen is unknown. The sample belongs to a study of Ad26.COV2.S vaccination and SARS-CoV-2 variants. Whole-study context: Of the COV1001 trial arms, the Ad26.COV2.S arm included the donor. In the study, Ad26.COV2.S was injected intramuscularly once, or twice 56 days apart.

Study outcomes and limitations: Measurement of non-spike TCR breadth gave similar results in vaccine and placebo recipients.

Produced via immunoSEQ multiplex PCR; TCRdb's table is partial and in-frame only. The data show over 400,000 clones, with roughly 90% seen just once and 1.5% to 2% held by the top ten. J was trimmed by 10 bases and V by 4 bases; bases with no gene match: 3. Germline CDR1 reads GTSNPN; CDR2 reads SVGIG (reference sequence). This CDR3 spans 13 amino acids. As to treatment: roughly 19 received Ad26.COV2.S at low or high dose, single or two shots; about 5 received placebo; per-sample allocation not given. Day 63 after the first injection of vaccine or placebo was the sampling time. Wuhan-strain SARS-CoV-2 spike was expressed by the Ad26 vector that made up the vaccine.

The specimen was peripheral blood, collected in a trial of Ad26.COV2.S vaccine versus placebo. The receptor was isolated from a person between 18 and 65 years old who received the Ad26.COV2.S COVID-19 vaccine or a placebo. The chain employs TRBV30 and TRBJ1-6, with 11 nucleotides matching TRBD1. CDR3 in amino acids: CAWKGQGESPLHF. In DNA, the CDR3 is TGTGCCTGGAAGGGACAGGGGGAATCACCCCTCCACTTT.